This T cell receptor (beta chain) was captured by sequencing in a study of blood T cell repertoires in COVID-19. The wider study: Sources were T cells, B-cell-depleted T cells, or PBMCs; the material itself was cDNA or gDNA.

V was pared by 3 bases and J by 1 base, with 4 bases of the junction left unmatched. CDR1 and CDR2 from the germline V gene are ENHRY and SYGVKD. The CDR3 is 16 residues long. Participants spanned ages about 18 to 95 years and resided in 20 to 30 US areas. Participant-reported clinical history was the basis for cohort assignment. Profiled with immunoSEQ multiplex PCR; TCRdb holds only in-frame clones, not every one. This repertoire shows about 300,000 clones, around 85% found once; its top ten account for 2.5% to 3%. The sequence was obtained from a woman aged 45-59 years who had recovered from COVID-19. The rearrangement uses TRBV10-3 and TRBJ2-3; TRBD2 aligns across 10 bases. The sample taken for sequencing was PBMCs or T cells enriched from blood (not recorded which). The CDR3: CAISDLAGGGTDTQYF. The DNA for the CDR3 is TGTGCCATCAGTGACTTAGCGGGAGGCGGCACAGATACGCAGTATTTT.